This T cell receptor beta chain was profiled in a study of T cell repertoires in cytomegalovirus infection. About the research overall: An indication of both CMV infection and matching HLA type came from public TCR beta signatures.

This clonotype occurred a few times. Its antigen is not known. Overall study findings and caveats: Carriers of CMV and the relevant HLA type were discriminated by public TCR beta frequency. In two of eight donors, the top clonotype was HLA-C-restricted CMV-specific.

This CDR3 has 15 amino acids. The junction had 5 bases not matched to a gene; V was cut back by 4 bases and J by 4 bases. CDR1 is MNHNS and CDR2 is SASEGT in the germline V gene. MiXCR, run by TCRdb on the reads, gives a single entry per CDR3 protein. In the table there are around 330,000 distinct CDR3 sequences, 15% to 20% of which are singletons. Sequencing was carried out using PBMCs. The chain combines TRBV6-1 with TRBJ1-5, with 9 bases matching TRBD1. The receptor's source is a human donor in good health (CMV status not recorded). Some clones in this sample may be carry-over from other donors' samples. The CDR3 DNA follows: TGTGCCAGCAGTGGCCGGACAGGGGATAATCAGCCCCAGCATTTT. It is translated as CASSGRTGDNQPQHF.